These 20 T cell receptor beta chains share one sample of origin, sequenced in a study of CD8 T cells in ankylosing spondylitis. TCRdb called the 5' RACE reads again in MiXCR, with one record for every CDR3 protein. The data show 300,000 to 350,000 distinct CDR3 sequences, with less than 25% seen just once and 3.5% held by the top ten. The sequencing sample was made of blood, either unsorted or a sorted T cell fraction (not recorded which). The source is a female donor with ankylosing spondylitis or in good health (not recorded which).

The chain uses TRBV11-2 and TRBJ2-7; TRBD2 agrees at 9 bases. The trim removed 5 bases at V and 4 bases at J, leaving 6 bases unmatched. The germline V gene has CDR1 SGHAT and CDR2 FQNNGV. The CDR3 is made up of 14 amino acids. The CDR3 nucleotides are TGTGCCAGCAGCCATAGCGGGAGAAGGTACGAGCAGTACTTC. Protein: CASSHSGRRYEQYF. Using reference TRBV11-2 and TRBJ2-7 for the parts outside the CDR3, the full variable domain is EAGVAQSPRYKIIEKRQSVAFWCNPISGHATLYWYQQILGQGPKLLIQFQNNGVVDDSQLPKDRFSAERLKGVDSTLKIQPAKLEDSAVYLCASSHSGRRYEQYFGPGTRLTVT.

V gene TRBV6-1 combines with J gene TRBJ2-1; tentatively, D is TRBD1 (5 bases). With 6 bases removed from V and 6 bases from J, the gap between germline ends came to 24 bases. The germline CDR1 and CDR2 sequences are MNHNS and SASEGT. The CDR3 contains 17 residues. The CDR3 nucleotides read TGTGCCAGCAGCCGACGGGCAGCCCGGATAAGGGGCAATGAGCAGTTCTTC. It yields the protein CASSRRAARIRGNEQFF.

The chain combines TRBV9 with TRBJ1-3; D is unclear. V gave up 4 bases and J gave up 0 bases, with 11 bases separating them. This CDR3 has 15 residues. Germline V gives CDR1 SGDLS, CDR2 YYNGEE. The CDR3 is CASSSGRRSGNTIYF. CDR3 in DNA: TGTGCCAGCAGCTCAGGACGGCGCTCTGGAAACACCATATATTTT.

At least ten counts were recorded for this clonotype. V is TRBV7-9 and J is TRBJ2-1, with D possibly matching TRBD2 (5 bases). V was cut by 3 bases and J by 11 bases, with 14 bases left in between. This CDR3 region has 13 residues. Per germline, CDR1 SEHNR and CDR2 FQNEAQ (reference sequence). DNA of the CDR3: TGTGCCAGCAGCTTTCTTGTACTAGAACAGCAGTTCTTC. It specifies CASSFLVLEQQFF. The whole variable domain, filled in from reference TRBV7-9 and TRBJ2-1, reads DTGVSQNPRHKITKRGQNVTFRCDPISEHNRLYWYRQTLGQGPEFLTYFQNEAQLEKSRLLSDRFSAERPKGSFSTLEIQRTEQGDSAMYLCASSFLVLEQQFFGPGTRLTVL.

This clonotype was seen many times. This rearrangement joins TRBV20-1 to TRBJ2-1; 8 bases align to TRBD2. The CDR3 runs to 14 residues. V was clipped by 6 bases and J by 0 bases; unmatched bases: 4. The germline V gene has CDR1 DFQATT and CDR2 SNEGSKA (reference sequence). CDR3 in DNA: TGCAGTGCCCTCGGGACTAGCTCCTACAATGAGCAGTTCTTC. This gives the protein CSALGTSSYNEQFF.

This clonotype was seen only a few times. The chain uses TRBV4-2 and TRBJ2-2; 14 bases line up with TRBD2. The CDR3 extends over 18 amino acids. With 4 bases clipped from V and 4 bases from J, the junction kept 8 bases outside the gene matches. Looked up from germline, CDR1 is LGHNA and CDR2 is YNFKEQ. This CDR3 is CASSPGLAGDGGTGELFF. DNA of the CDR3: TGTGCCAGCAGCCCGGGACTAGCGGGAGATGGGGGCACCGGGGAGCTGTTTTTT.

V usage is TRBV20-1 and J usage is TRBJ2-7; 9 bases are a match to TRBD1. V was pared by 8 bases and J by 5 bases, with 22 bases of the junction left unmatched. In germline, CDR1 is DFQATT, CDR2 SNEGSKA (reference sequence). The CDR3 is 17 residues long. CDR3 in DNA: TGCAGTTTCTTGGGCCCAGGTCCGGGACAGGGTAGAAACGAGCAGTACTTC. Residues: CSFLGPGPGQGRNEQYF.

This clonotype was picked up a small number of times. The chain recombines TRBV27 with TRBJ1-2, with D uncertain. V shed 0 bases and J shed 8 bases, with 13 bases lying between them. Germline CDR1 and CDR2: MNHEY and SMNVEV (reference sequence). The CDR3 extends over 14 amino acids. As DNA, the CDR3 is TGTGCCAGCAGTTTATCCGGGCGGCGGCGGGGCTACACCTTC. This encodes CASSLSGRRRGYTF.

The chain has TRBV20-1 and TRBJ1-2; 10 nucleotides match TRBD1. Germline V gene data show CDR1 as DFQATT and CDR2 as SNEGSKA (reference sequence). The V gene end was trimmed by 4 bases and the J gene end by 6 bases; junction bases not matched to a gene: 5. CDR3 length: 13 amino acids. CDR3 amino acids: CSAKGDRGHGYTF. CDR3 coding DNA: TGCAGTGCTAAAGGGGACAGGGGCCATGGCTACACCTTC.

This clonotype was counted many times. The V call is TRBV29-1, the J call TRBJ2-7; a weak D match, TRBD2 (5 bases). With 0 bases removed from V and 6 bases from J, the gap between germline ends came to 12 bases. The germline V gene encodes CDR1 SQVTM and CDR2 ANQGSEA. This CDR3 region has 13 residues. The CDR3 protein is CSVEDQRGSEQYF. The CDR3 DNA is TGCAGCGTTGAAGATCAACGGGGTAGCGAGCAGTACTTC.

Written as DNA, the CDR3 is TGTGCTAGTGGACCTAGCGACTACGAGCAGTACTTC. Protein sequence: CASGPSDYEQYF. The chain is built from TRBV12-5 and TRBJ2-7; D perhaps matches TRBD2 (6 bases). Trimming pared 6 bases from V and 3 bases from J, leaving 9 bases between. CDR1 and CDR2 from the germline V gene are LGHNT and FRNRAP. The length of the CDR3 is 12 residues.

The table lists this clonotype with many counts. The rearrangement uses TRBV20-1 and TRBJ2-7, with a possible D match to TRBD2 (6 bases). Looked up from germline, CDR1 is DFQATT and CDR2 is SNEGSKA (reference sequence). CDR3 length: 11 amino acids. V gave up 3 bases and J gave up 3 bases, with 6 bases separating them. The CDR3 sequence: CSASGGYEQYF. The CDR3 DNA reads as TGCAGTGCTAGCGGGGGCTACGAGCAGTACTTC.

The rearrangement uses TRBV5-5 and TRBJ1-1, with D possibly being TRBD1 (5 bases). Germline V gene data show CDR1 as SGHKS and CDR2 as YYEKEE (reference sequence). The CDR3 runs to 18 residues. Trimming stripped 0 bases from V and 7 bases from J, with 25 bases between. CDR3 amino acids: CASSLAGRVTRGGDEAFF. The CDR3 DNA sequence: TGTGCCAGCAGCTTGGCTGGGAGGGTTACGAGGGGAGGGGATGAAGCTTTCTTT.

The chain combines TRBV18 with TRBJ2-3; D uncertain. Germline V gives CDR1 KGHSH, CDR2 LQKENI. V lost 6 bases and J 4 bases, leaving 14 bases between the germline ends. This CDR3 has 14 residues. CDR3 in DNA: TGTGCCAGCTCGTATACAGCTGGCGCAGATACGCAGTATTTT. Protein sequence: CASSYTAGADTQYF.

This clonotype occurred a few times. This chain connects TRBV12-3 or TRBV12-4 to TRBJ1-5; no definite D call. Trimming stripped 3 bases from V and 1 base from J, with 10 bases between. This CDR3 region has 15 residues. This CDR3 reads CASSLLGASNQPQHF. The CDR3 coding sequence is TGTGCCAGCAGTTTGTTGGGCGCAAGCAATCAGCCCCAGCATTTT.

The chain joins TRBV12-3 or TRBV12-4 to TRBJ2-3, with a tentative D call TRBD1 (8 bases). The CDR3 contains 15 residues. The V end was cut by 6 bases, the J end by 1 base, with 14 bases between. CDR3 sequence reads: CASRHRGRGTDTQYF. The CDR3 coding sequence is TGTGCCAGCAGGCACAGGGGGAGGGGCACAGATACGCAGTATTTT.

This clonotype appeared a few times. The CDR3 region has the DNA TGTGCCAGCAGCCGAGAAATTGAGCAGTTCTTC. It is translated as CASSREIEQFF. The rearrangement uses TRBV7-8 and TRBJ2-1, with unresolved D. The CDR3 consists of 11 residues. Trimming left V 5 bases short and J 9 bases short, with 8 bases between. Looked up from germline, CDR1 is SGHVS and CDR2 is FQNEAQ. Full variable domain (outside the CDR3, taken from reference TRBV7-8 and TRBJ2-1): GAGVSQSPRYKVAKRGQDVALRCDPISGHVSLFWYQQALGQGPEFLTYFQNEAQLDKSGLPSDRFFAERPEGSVSTLKIQRTQQEDSAVYLCASSREIEQFFGPGTRLTVL.

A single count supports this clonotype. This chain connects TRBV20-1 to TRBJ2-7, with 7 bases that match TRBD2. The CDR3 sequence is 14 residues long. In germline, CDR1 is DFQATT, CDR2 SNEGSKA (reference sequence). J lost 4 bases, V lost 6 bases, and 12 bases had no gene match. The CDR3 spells CSALRTSFPYEQYF. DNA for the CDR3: TGCAGTGCGCTTCGGACTAGTTTCCCGTACGAGCAGTACTTC.

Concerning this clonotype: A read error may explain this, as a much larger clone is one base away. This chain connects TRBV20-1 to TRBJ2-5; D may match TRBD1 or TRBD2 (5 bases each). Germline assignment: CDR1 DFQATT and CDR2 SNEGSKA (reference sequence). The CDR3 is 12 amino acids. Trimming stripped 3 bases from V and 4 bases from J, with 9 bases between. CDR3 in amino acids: CSASPGRETQYF. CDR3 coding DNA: TGCAGTGCTAGTCCGGGACGAGAGACCCAGTACTTC.

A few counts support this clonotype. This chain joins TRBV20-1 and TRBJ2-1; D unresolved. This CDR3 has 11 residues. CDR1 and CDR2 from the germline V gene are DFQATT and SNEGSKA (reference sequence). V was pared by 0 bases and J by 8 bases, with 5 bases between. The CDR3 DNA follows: TGCAGTGCTAGAGATCCGCATGAGCAGTTCTTC. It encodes CSARDPHEQFF.